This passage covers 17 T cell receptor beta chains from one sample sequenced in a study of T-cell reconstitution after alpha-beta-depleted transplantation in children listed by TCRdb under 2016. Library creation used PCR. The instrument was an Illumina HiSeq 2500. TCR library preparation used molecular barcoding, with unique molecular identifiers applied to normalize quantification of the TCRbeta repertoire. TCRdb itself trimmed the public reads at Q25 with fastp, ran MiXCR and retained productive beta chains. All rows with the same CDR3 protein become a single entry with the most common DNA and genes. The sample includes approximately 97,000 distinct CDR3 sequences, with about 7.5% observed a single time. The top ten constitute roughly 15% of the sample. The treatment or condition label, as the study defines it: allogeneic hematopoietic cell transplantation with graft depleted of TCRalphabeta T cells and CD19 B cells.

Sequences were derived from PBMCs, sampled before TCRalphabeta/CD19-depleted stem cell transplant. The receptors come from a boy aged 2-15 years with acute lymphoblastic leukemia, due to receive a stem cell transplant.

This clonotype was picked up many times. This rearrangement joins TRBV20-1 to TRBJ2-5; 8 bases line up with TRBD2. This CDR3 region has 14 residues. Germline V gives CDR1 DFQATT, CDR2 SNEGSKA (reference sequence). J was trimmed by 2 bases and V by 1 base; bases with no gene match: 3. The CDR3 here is CSARGGLGQETQYF. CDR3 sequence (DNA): TGCAGTGCTAGAGGGGGACTAGGGCAAGAGACCCAGTACTTC.

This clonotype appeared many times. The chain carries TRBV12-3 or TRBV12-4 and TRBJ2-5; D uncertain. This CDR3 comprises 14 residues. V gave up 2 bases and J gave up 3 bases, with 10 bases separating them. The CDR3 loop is CASSLSQQKETQYF. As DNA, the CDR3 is TGTGCCAGCAGTTTATCACAGCAGAAAGAGACCCAGTACTTC.

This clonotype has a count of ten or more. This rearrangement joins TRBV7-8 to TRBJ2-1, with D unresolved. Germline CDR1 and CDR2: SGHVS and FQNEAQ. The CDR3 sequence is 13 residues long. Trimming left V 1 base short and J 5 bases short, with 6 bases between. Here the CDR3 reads CASSLESHNEQFF. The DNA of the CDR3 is TGTGCCAGCAGCTTAGAGTCGCACAATGAGCAGTTCTTC.

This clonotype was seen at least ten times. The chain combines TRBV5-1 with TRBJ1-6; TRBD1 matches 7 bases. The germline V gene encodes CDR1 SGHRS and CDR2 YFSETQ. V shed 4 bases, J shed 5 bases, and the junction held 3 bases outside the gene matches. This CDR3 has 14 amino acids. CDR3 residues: CASSPGTDNSPLHF. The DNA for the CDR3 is TGCGCCAGCAGCCCTGGGACAGATAATTCACCCCTCCACTTT.

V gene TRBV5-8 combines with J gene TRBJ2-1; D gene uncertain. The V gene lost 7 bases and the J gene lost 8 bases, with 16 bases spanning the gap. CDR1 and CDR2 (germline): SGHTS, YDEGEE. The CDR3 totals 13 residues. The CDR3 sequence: CASGPGTPDEQFF. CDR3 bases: TGTGCCAGCGGCCCTGGCACCCCTGATGAGCAGTTCTTC.

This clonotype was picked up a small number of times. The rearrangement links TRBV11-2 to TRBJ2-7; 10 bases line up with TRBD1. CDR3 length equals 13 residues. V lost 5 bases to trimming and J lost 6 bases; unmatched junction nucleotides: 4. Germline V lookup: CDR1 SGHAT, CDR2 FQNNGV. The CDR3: CASSQRDRGEQYF. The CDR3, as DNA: TGTGCCAGCAGCCAACGGGACAGGGGCGAGCAGTACTTC. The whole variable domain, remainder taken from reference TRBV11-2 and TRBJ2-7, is EAGVAQSPRYKIIEKRQSVAFWCNPISGHATLYWYQQILGQGPKLLIQFQNNGVVDDSQLPKDRFSAERLKGVDSTLKIQPAKLEDSAVYLCASSQRDRGEQYFGPGTRLTVT.

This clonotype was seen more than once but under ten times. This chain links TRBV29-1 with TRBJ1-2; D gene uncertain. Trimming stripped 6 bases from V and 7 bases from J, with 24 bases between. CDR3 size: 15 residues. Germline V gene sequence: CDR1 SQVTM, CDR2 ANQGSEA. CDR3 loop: CSVARQRPDVGGYTF. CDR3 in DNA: TGCAGCGTCGCCCGCCAAAGACCCGACGTTGGTGGCTACACCTTC.

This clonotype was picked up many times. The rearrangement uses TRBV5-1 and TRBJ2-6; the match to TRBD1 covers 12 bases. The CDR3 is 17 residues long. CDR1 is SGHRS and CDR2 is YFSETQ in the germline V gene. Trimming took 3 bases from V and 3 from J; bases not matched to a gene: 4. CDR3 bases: TGCGCCAGCAGCTGGGGACAGGGGGCAGGTGGGGCCAACGTCCTGACTTTC. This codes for CASSWGQGAGGANVLTF.

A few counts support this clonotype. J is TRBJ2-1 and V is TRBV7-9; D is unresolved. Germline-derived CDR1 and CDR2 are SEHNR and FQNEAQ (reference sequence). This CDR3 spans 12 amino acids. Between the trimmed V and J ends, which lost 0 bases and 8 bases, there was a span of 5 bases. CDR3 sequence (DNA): TGTGCCAGCAGCTTAGCGCTAGATGAGCAGTTCTTC. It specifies CASSLALDEQFF.

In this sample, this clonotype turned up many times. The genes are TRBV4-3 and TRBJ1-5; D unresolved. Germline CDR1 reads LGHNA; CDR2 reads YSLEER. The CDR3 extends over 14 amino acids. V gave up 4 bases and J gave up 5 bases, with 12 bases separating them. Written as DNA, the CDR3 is TGCGCCAGCAGCCCCAGTTATGGGGATCAGCCCCAGCATTTT. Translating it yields CASSPSYGDQPQHF.

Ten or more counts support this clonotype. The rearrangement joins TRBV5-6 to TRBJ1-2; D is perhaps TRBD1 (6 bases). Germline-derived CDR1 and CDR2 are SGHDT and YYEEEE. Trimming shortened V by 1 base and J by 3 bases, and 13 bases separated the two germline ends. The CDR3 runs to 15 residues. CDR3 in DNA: TGTGCCAGCAGCTTGTACGAGGGGGTCTACTATGGCTACACCTTC. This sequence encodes CASSLYEGVYYGYTF.

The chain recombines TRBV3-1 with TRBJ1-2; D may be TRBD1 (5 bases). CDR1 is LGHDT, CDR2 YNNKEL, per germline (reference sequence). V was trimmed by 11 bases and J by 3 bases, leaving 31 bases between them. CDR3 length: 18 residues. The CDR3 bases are TGTGCCTTCTGTTCGACCGGGGCCGAGGCAAGACTCCACTATGGCTACACCTTC. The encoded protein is CAFCSTGAEARLHYGYTF.

DNA for the CDR3: TGTGCCAGCAGCTTAGAGGGGGGGCCGGCCAAAAACATTCAGTACTTC. It yields the protein CASSLEGGPAKNIQYF. J is TRBJ2-4 and V is TRBV7-2, with a possible D match to TRBD2 (7 bases). The CDR3 totals 16 residues. V was shortened by 1 base and J by 1 base, with 11 bases between the two germline ends. In germline, CDR1 is SGHTA, CDR2 FQGNSA.

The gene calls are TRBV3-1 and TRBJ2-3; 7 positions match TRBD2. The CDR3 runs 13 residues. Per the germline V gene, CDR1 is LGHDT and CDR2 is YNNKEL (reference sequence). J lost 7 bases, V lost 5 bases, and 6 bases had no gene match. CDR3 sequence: CASSTGGTHTQYF. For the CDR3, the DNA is TGTGCCAGCAGCACGGGGGGAACTCATACGCAGTATTTT.

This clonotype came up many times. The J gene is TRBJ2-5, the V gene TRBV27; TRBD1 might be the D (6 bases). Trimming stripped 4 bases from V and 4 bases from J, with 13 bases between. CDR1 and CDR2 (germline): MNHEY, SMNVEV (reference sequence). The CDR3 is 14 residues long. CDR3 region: CASSSLGGAETQYF. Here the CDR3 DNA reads TGTGCCAGCAGTTCCCTAGGGGGAGCAGAGACCCAGTACTTC.

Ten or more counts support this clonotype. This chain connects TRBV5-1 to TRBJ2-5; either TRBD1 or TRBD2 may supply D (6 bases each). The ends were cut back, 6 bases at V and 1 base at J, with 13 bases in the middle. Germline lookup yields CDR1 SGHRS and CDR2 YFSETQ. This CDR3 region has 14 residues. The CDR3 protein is CASTQGRFQETQYF. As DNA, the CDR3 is TGCGCCAGCACTCAGGGGAGGTTCCAAGAGACCCAGTACTTC.

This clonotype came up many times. CDR3 amino acids: CSARGGTSGEIQETQYF. The CDR3, as DNA: TGCAGTGCTAGAGGGGGGACTAGCGGGGAGATTCAAGAGACCCAGTACTTC. This chain uses TRBV20-1 with TRBJ2-5, with 13 bases lining up with TRBD2. The trim removed 1 base at V and 2 bases at J, leaving 7 bases unmatched. Germline lookup yields CDR1 DFQATT and CDR2 SNEGSKA (reference sequence). The CDR3 is made up of 17 amino acids.